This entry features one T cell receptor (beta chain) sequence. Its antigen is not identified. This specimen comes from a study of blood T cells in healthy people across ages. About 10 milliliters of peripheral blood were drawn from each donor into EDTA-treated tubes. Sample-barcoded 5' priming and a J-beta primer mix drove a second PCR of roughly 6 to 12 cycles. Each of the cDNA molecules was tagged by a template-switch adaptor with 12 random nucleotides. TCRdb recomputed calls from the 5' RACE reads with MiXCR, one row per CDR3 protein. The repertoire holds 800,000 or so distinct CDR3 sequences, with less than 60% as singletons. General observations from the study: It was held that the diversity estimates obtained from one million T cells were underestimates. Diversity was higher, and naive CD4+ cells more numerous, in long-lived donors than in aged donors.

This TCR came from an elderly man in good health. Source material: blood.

The CDR3 reads CASSYFGPLAGAGNEQFF. CDR3 nucleotides: TGTGCCAGCAGTTACTTCGGTCCGCTAGCGGGGGCGGGAAATGAGCAGTTCTTC. The genes are TRBV6-5 and TRBJ2-1; 10 bases map to TRBD2. J lost 7 bases, V lost 1 base, and 13 bases had no gene match. CDR1 and CDR2 from the germline V gene are MNHEY and SVGAGI. The CDR3 length is 18 residues.